This passage covers 32 T cell receptor beta chains from one sample sequenced in a study of beta chain features in type 1 diabetes. Reverse transcription of all isolated RNA meant that expressed TCRB transcripts were sequenced. Sequencing was performed with immunoSEQ multiplex PCR; in TCRdb, only in-frame clones are kept and a portion is missing. The sample carries fewer than 550,000 clones, roughly 10% recorded once. The sequencing input was naive CD4+ T cells from blood. The receptor set was obtained from a woman aged 18-29 years in good health.

Concerning this clone: Its ends do not fully match the called genes, so a read error is possible. The J gene is TRBJ2-5, the V gene TRBV7-7; perhaps TRBD2 as D (5 bases). The CDR3 loop spans 15 amino acids. In germline, CDR1 is SSHAT, CDR2 FNYEAQ (reference sequence). The CDR3 sequence: CASSIGSGRQETQYF. CDR3 nucleotides: TGTGCTAGCAGCATTGGGAGCGGCAGACAAGAGACCCAGTACTTC.

This sequence joins TRBV4-3 and TRBJ2-7; 9 bases map to TRBD1. Per germline, CDR1 LGHNA and CDR2 YSLEER. Unmatched junction bases numbered 5, after V lost 3 bases and J lost 2 bases. CDR3 length: 15 amino acids. CDR3 amino acids: CASSHTGTGPYEQYF. The CDR3 DNA follows: TGCGCCAGCAGCCACACCGGGACAGGGCCCTACGAGCAGTACTTC.

This chain joins TRBV5-6 and TRBJ2-7; D remains unclear. The germline V gene has CDR1 SGHDT and CDR2 YYEEEE. Trimming left V 7 bases short and J 3 bases short, with 14 bases between. The CDR3 extends over 13 amino acids. The CDR3 loop reads CASQLGKGYEQYV. The CDR3 DNA reads TGTGCCAGCCAGCTTGGGAAGGGCTACGAGCAGTACGTC.

The rearrangement links TRBV2 to TRBJ2-3; D is uncertain. Germline assignment: CDR1 SNHLY and CDR2 FYNNEI. This CDR3 contains 16 residues. With 7 bases removed from V and 6 bases from J, the gap between germline ends came to 23 bases. CDR3 in amino acids: CASTRPQATNLDTQYF. The CDR3 bases are TGTGCCAGCACCCGCCCCCAGGCGACGAACCTTGATACGCAGTATTTT. The variable domain in full, with the rest retrieved from reference TRBV2 and TRBJ2-3, is EPEVTQTPSHQVTQMGQEVILRCVPISNHLYFYWYRQILGQKVEFLVSFYNNEISEKSEIFDDQFSVERPDGSNFTLKIRSTKLEDSAMYFCASTRPQATNLDTQYFGPGTRLTVL.

This clone showed up just a few times. The chain employs TRBV7-9 and TRBJ2-5, with unresolved D. With 0 bases removed from V and 1 base from J, the gap between germline ends came to 3 bases. Looked up from germline, CDR1 is SEHNR and CDR2 is FQNEAQ (reference sequence). This CDR3 has 13 amino acids. The CDR3 here is CASSLAPQETQYF. The CDR3 DNA is TGTGCCAGCAGCTTAGCCCCCCAAGAGACCCAGTACTTC.

The V and J genes are TRBV29-1 and TRBJ2-3, with D perhaps TRBD1 (5 bases). Germline values: CDR1 SQVTM, CDR2 ANQGSEA. The V end was cut by 3 bases, the J end by 5 bases, with 9 bases between. This CDR3 is 12 amino acids long. As DNA, the CDR3 is TGCAGCGTTGATAAGGGGCGAGATACGCAGTATTTT. This translates into CSVDKGRDTQYF.

The V and J genes are TRBV4-3 and TRBJ2-1; 9 bases line up with TRBD2. The CDR3 has 17 amino acids. Germline V gene data show CDR1 as LGHNA and CDR2 as YSLEER. With 1 base clipped from V and 1 base from J, the junction kept 5 bases outside the gene matches. In DNA form, the CDR3 reads TGCGCCAGCAGCCAAGGGATAGCGGGAGAATCCTACAATGAGCAGTTCTTC. Translated: CASSQGIAGESYNEQFF.

This clone has more than one count but fewer than ten. The chain employs TRBV28 and TRBJ1-2; no definite D call. The CDR3 length is 11 residues. Germline-derived CDR1 and CDR2 are MDHEN and SYDVKM. V lost 11 bases, J lost 5 bases, and 12 bases lay in between. CDR3 coding DNA: TGTGCCGGGGAAGGCCCTTATGGCTACACCTTC. This encodes CAGEGPYGYTF.

This clone turned up a few times. This sample also contains other DNA sequences that code for the same CDR3. J is TRBJ2-7 and V is TRBV4-2; no definite D call. The CDR3 is 12 residues long. The V gene lost 0 bases and the J gene lost 6 bases, with 6 bases spanning the gap. Germline-derived CDR1 and CDR2 are LGHNA and YNFKEQ. CDR3 region: CASSQDRVEQYF. The CDR3 DNA is TGTGCCAGCAGCCAAGATCGCGTCGAGCAGTACTTC.

A few counts support this clone. This chain links TRBV7-2 with TRBJ1-6, with no clear D. The CDR3 consists of 13 residues. Germline V gene sequence: CDR1 SGHTA, CDR2 FQGNSA. V was trimmed by 4 bases and J by 6 bases, leaving 7 bases between them. The CDR3 nucleotides are TGTGCCAGCAGCTCCCCGGTTAATTCACCCCTCCACTTT. It translates to CASSSPVNSPLHF.

This clone was recorded a few times. The V and J genes are TRBV7-2 and TRBJ2-7; D gene uncertain. CDR1 SGHTA and CDR2 FQGNSA come from the germline V gene. Trimming took 5 bases from V and 0 from J, leaving 11 bases between them. The CDR3 loop spans 14 amino acids. The CDR3 bases are TGTGCCAGCAGCATTGGACGGACCTCCTACGAGCAGTACTTC. Translating gives CASSIGRTSYEQYF.

In DNA, the CDR3 is TGTGCCAGCAGCCTTTCGAAGCAGGCCAAAAACATTCAGTACTTC. Its protein is CASSLSKQAKNIQYF. The V call is TRBV5-4, the J call TRBJ2-4; no definite D call. Germline V gene sequence: CDR1 SGHNT, CDR2 YYREEE (reference sequence). The CDR3 has 15 residues. V was trimmed by 4 bases and J by 1 base, leaving 12 bases between them. The variable domain in full, completed from reference TRBV5-4 and TRBJ2-4, reads ETGVTQSPTHLIKTRGQQVTLRCSSQSGHNTVSWYQQALGQGPQFIFQYYREEENGRGNFPPRFSGLQFPNYSSELNVNALELDDSALYLCASSLSKQAKNIQYFGAGTRLSVL.

There are a few counts of this clone. This chain uses TRBV28 with TRBJ2-7; possibly TRBD1 for D (6 bases). The V and J ends lost 10 bases and 5 bases respectively, with 6 bases between them. CDR1 is MDHEN and CDR2 is SYDVKM in the germline V gene. The CDR3 contains 9 residues. In nucleotides, the CDR3 is TGTGCCACAGGGGACGAGCAGTACGTC. Protein sequence: CATGDEQYV.

This clone has more than one count but fewer than ten. The rearrangement links TRBV19 to TRBJ2-6; 7 bases fit TRBD1. This CDR3 has 17 residues. The junction had 7 bases not matched to a gene; V was cut back by 5 bases and J by 0 bases. Germline CDR1 is LNHDA and CDR2 is SQIVND (reference sequence). For the CDR3, the DNA is TGTGCCAGTAGTTCGACAGGGAGATACTCTGGGGCCAACGTCCTGACTTTC. Its protein is CASSSTGRYSGANVLTF.

The chain links TRBV29-1 to TRBJ2-1; maybe TRBD2 (6 bases). V was clipped by 1 base and J by 0 bases, with 13 bases between them. This CDR3 comprises 16 residues. From germline, CDR1 is SQVTM and CDR2 ANQGSEA. CDR3 residues: CSVEAGGQGSYNEQFF. CDR3 DNA: TGCAGCGTTGAAGCTGGAGGGCAGGGCTCCTACAATGAGCAGTTCTTC.

The chain recombines TRBV5-1 with TRBJ2-1, with D tentatively TRBD1 (5 bases). CDR1 and CDR2 (germline): SGHRS, YFSETQ. The CDR3 has 14 residues. V shed 0 bases and J shed 2 bases, with 6 bases lying between them. CDR3 in amino acids: CASSLAQAYNEQFF. In DNA form, the CDR3 reads TGCGCCAGCAGCTTGGCACAGGCCTACAATGAGCAGTTCTTC.

This chain links TRBV15 with TRBJ2-7, with a weak D call TRBD2 (6 bases). In germline, CDR1 is LNHNV, CDR2 YYDKDF (reference sequence). The CDR3 has 12 residues. V lost 4 bases and J lost 6, with 10 bases in between. CDR3 protein: CATSTRGGEQYV. CDR3 nucleotide sequence: TGTGCCACCAGCACTAGGGGAGGCGAGCAGTACGTC.

The chain carries TRBV5-1 and TRBJ2-7; a possible D gene is TRBD1 (7 bases). The CDR3 sequence is 14 residues long. The V gene's germline CDR1 is SGHRS and CDR2 YFSETQ. Between the trimmed V and J ends, which lost 2 bases and 3 bases, there was a span of 12 bases. CDR3 sequence reads: CASSFGGGNYEQYF. The CDR3 bases are TGCGCCAGCAGCTTTGGAGGGGGCAACTACGAGCAGTACTTC.

The chain employs TRBV7-2 and TRBJ2-3; no definite D call. Trimming stripped 5 bases from V and 3 bases from J, with 21 bases between. This CDR3 contains 17 residues. Germline assignment: CDR1 SGHTA and CDR2 FQGNSA. In DNA, the CDR3 is TGTGCCAGCAGCGAACGACGGGCGGCAGGTTTGACAGATACGCAGTATTTT. This sequence encodes CASSERRAAGLTDTQYF.

This clone was seen once. The genes are TRBV4-2 and TRBJ1-4, with D perhaps TRBD1 (6 bases). This CDR3 spans 16 amino acids. V lost 0 bases, J lost 6 bases, and 14 bases lay in between. Germline assignment: CDR1 LGHNA and CDR2 YNFKEQ. The CDR3 protein is CASSQDPTGLYEKLFF. CDR3 DNA: TGTGCCAGCAGCCAAGACCCGACAGGATTGTATGAAAAACTGTTTTTT.

This clone was picked up a small number of times. CDR3 sequence: CASSSFPAGAYNEQFF. In DNA form, the CDR3 reads TGTGCCAGCAGCTCCTTTCCGGCAGGGGCCTACAATGAGCAGTTCTTC. The chain carries TRBV7-3 and TRBJ2-1; perhaps TRBD1 as D (6 bases). The length of the CDR3 is 16 residues. Per germline, CDR1 SGHTA and CDR2 FQGTGA. V was cut by 4 bases and J by 2 bases, with 15 bases left in between.

The chain links TRBV27 to TRBJ1-6, with a weak D call TRBD1 (5 bases). Looked up from germline, CDR1 is MNHEY and CDR2 is SMNVEV (reference sequence). The CDR3 covers 14 residues. Trimming took 5 bases from V and 7 from J, leaving 12 bases between them. CDR3 loop: CASSAGTENSPLHF. The CDR3, as DNA: TGTGCCAGCAGTGCCGGGACGGAGAATTCACCCCTCCACTTT.

This chain links TRBV2 with TRBJ2-2; D remains ambiguous. V gave up 7 bases and J gave up 3 bases, with 6 bases separating them. The CDR3 sequence is 12 residues long. Germline V lookup: CDR1 SNHLY, CDR2 FYNNEI. The CDR3 DNA reads TGTGCCAGCAAAGAGTACACCGGGGAGCTGTTTTTT. Translation gives CASKEYTGELFF.

The table lists this clone with a few counts. The chain links TRBV30 to TRBJ2-1; TRBD2 matches at 12 bases. Germline V gene sequence: CDR1 GTSNPN, CDR2 SVGIG (reference sequence). The CDR3 sequence is 15 residues long. Trimming at V came to 2 bases and at J to 8 bases, leaving 7 bases not matched to a gene. DNA of the CDR3: TGTGCCTGGAGTAAGAGACTAGCGGGAGTTTATGAGCAGTTCTTC. It yields the protein CAWSKRLAGVYEQFF.

This clone came up a few times. The chain has TRBV5-4 and TRBJ2-1; D gene ambiguous. CDR1 and CDR2 (germline): SGHNT, YYREEE (reference sequence). V dropped 5 bases and J dropped 1 base, with 4 bases sitting between them. This CDR3 has 12 residues. CDR3: CASRASYNEQFF. CDR3 nucleotide sequence: TGTGCCAGCAGGGCGTCCTACAATGAGCAGTTCTTC.

V is TRBV18 and J is TRBJ2-7; maybe TRBD1 (5 bases). The CDR3 is made up of 16 amino acids. The germline V gene encodes CDR1 KGHSH and CDR2 LQKENI. Trimming pared 2 bases from V and 0 bases from J, leaving 14 bases between. CDR3 in DNA: TGTGCCAGCTCACCAGAGGCAGGGAACCACTCCTACGAGCAGTACTTC. Translating gives CASSPEAGNHSYEQYF.

Points on this clone: Other nucleotide sequences from this sample produce the same CDR3. CDR3: CASSGTGANVLTF. In nucleotides, the CDR3 is TGTGCCAGCAGTGGCACTGGGGCCAACGTCCTGACTTTC. J is TRBJ2-6 and V is TRBV2, with D uncertain. Trimming took 4 bases from V and 2 from J, leaving 3 bases between them. The CDR3 has 13 residues. Germline-derived CDR1 and CDR2 are SNHLY and FYNNEI.

This clone was counted only a few times. The chain joins TRBV7-2 to TRBJ2-1; 8 bases fit TRBD2. The V segment lost 6 bases and the J segment 6 bases; nucleotides outside the gene matches: 10. This CDR3 spans 15 amino acids. In germline, CDR1 is SGHTA, CDR2 FQGNSA. CDR3 sequence: CASRPSLGGANEQFF. The CDR3 DNA sequence: TGTGCCAGCAGGCCGAGCCTCGGGGGGGCCAATGAGCAGTTCTTC.

This clone was seen a handful of times. The chain carries TRBV30 and TRBJ2-1, with D possibly being TRBD2 (5 bases). Trimming left V 6 bases short and J 2 bases short, with 14 bases between. Germline assignment: CDR1 GTSNPN and CDR2 SVGIG (reference sequence). The CDR3 length is 14 residues. The CDR3 reads CACRLGGAYNEQFF. CDR3 sequence (DNA): TGTGCCTGCCGCCTTGGAGGCGCCTACAATGAGCAGTTCTTC. The complete variable domain, with remaining parts taken from reference TRBV30 and TRBJ2-1, reads SQTIHQWPATLVQPVGSPLSLECTVEGTSNPNLYWYRQAAGRGLQLLFYSVGIGQISSEVPQNLSASRPQDRQFILSSKKLLLSDSGFYLCACRLGGAYNEQFFGPGTRLTVL.

This clone has just a few counts. The CDR3 DNA is TGTGCCAGCAGCCCAAGGGACAGTAGCTCCTACGAGCAGTACGTC. Residues: CASSPRDSSSYEQYV. J is TRBJ2-7 and V is TRBV7-2; the match to TRBD1 covers 7 bases. V lost 5 bases to trimming and J lost 0 bases; unmatched junction nucleotides: 7. Germline V gene lookup returns CDR1 SGHTA and CDR2 FQGNSA. The CDR3 loop spans 15 amino acids.

The chain is built from TRBV18 and TRBJ2-4, with D perhaps TRBD1 (6 bases). Trimming removed 4 bases from V and 5 bases from J, with 9 bases in between. The CDR3 is 13 residues long. In germline, CDR1 is KGHSH, CDR2 LQKENI. The CDR3 sequence: CASSRGQQNIQYF. CDR3 DNA: TGTGCCAGCTCACGCGGACAGCAAAACATTCAGTACTTC. Combining the CDR3 with reference TRBV18 and TRBJ2-4 gives the whole variable domain NAGVMQNPRHLVRRRGQEARLRCSPMKGHSHVYWYRQLPEEGLKFMVYLQKENIIDESGMPKERFSAEFPKEGPSILRIQQVVRGDSAAYFCASSRGQQNIQYFGAGTRLSVL.

This clone was observed a handful of times. The chain joins TRBV7-9 to TRBJ2-7, with TRBD2 matching over 11 bases. With V trimmed by 5 bases and J by 0 bases, 3 bases remained unmatched. The germline V gene has CDR1 SEHNR and CDR2 FQNEAQ (reference sequence). The CDR3 is 15 amino acids. DNA for the CDR3: TGTGCCAGCAGCCCTAGCGGGAGGAACTCCTACGAGCAGTACTTC. It yields the protein CASSPSGRNSYEQYF.